Below are 5 T cell receptor beta chains sequenced from a single sample in a study of CD8 T cells in ankylosing spondylitis. Overall study results and limits: Ankylosing spondylitis blood seemed to carry a telltale TCR beta motif made of roughly 8 highly homologous variants.

TCRdb called the 5' RACE reads again in MiXCR, with one record for every CDR3 protein. In the table there are more than 600,000 distinct CDR3 sequences, under 20% of which are singletons. No antigens are known for them. What was sequenced was blood, either unsorted or a sorted T cell fraction (not recorded which). All receptors come from a male donor with ankylosing spondylitis.

This sequence joins TRBV5-1 and TRBJ1-4, with TRBD1 as a possible D gene (5 bases). Trimming took 4 bases from V and 8 from J, leaving 15 bases between them. Germline-derived CDR1 and CDR2 are SGHRS and YFSETQ. The CDR3 extends over 14 amino acids. The CDR3: CASSPTGGEEKLFF. DNA for the CDR3: TGCGCCAGCAGCCCCACCGGGGGGGAAGAAAAACTGTTTTTT.

The sample holds a few counts of this clonotype. The rearrangement uses TRBV5-4 and TRBJ2-7, with D perhaps TRBD1 (5 bases). The germline V gene encodes CDR1 SGHNT and CDR2 YYREEE (reference sequence). V lost 2 bases, J lost 0 bases, and 12 bases lay in between. This CDR3 spans 15 amino acids. Here the CDR3 reads CASSLPGMSSYEQYF. CDR3 in DNA: TGTGCCAGCAGCTTACCAGGGATGTCCTCCTACGAGCAGTACTTC. Full variable domain (rest looked up from reference TRBV5-4 and TRBJ2-7): ETGVTQSPTHLIKTRGQQVTLRCSSQSGHNTVSWYQQALGQGPQFIFQYYREEENGRGNFPPRFSGLQFPNYSSELNVNALELDDSALYLCASSLPGMSSYEQYFGPGTRLTVT.

This clonotype was detected only a few times. The rearrangement uses TRBV21-1 and TRBJ1-5; the table's TRBD1 call for D was not verified on the DNA. TRBV21-1 is tagged as a pseudogene. This CDR3 contains 19 residues. CDR3 loop: CASSKRRWGGAYSNQPQHF. The CDR3 region has the DNA TGTGCCAGCAGCAAAAGGCGATGGGGCGGGGCCTATAGCAATCAGCCCCAGCATTTT.

The chain uses TRBV11-2 and TRBJ2-3; D might be TRBD1 (6 bases). The V end lost 5 bases, the J end lost 2 bases, and 29 bases lay between the germline ends. This CDR3 has 20 residues. CDR1 SGHAT and CDR2 FQNNGV come from the germline V gene. The CDR3 bases are TGTGCCAGCAGCCCCCAGATAGTTGCGATTCCCATGGGGGCCACAGATACGCAGTATTTT. Translating it yields CASSPQIVAIPMGATDTQYF.

This clonotype was observed a single time. V is TRBV9 and J is TRBJ1-2, with a tentative D call TRBD1 (6 bases). Germline CDR1 SGDLS, CDR2 YYNGEE. The CDR3 has 15 amino acids. V was trimmed by 1 base and J by 3 bases, leaving 13 bases between them. The CDR3 spells CASSVSAGADYGYTF. CDR3 sequence (DNA): TGTGCCAGCAGCGTAAGTGCAGGGGCCGACTATGGCTACACCTTC.